The rows below give T cell receptor beta chains drawn from one sample of a study of shared clonotypes between healthy human individuals. Libraries were prepared by immunoSEQ multiplex PCR; TCRdb keeps only in-frame clonotypes and omits some of them. The sample shows about 530,000 clones, about 95% of them seen only once. Sequencing was done on a sample of naive CD4+ T cells sorted from blood. These receptors came from a woman aged 25-40 years in good health. Both conserved end residues are part of each CDR3.

V gene: TRBV5-1; CDR3 protein: CASSLARDTQYF
V gene: TRBV14; CDR3 protein: CASSQGRSGTEAFF
V gene: TRBV6-5; CDR3 protein: CATLQERYTF
V gene: TRBV10-3; CDR3 protein: CAIRDRDYEQYF
V gene: TRBV7-9; CDR3 protein: CASRAAGDRLTFF
V gene: TRBV5-8; CDR3 protein: CASSLVWGPNEKLFF
V gene: TRBV28; CDR3 protein: CASSPRRGWYYGYTF
V gene: TRBV5-5; CDR3 protein: CASGGAASATDTQYF
V gene: TRBV6-1; CDR3 protein: CASSEAGGGSYEQYF
V gene: TRBV6-1; CDR3 protein: CASSEATNRGYNEQFF
V gene: TRBV15; CDR3 protein: CATSRRGQGNEKLFF
V gene: TRBV29-1; CDR3 protein: CSVMTSGVPYEQYF
V gene: TRBV10-3; CDR3 protein: CAISDLNLGRGSPLHF
V gene: TRBV28; CDR3 protein: CATFRGPGYTF
V gene: TRBV2; CDR3 protein: CASSGALGGGELFF
V gene: TRBV5-4; CDR3 protein: CASSPSPGDYEQYF
V gene: TRBV2; CDR3 protein: CASSTQGGNSPLHF
V gene: TRBV29-1; CDR3 protein: CSVPARLGYNEQFF
V gene: TRBV19; CDR3 protein: CASSFWTGTRIEQYF
V gene: TRBV6-6; CDR3 protein: CASSYRRTGGRAEAFF
V gene: TRBV7-9; CDR3 protein: CASSNPPPGQGYTF
V gene: TRBV10-3; CDR3 protein: CAISRGNEETQYF
V gene: TRBV5-4; CDR3 protein: CASSSASEDTQYF
V gene: TRBV23-1; CDR3 protein: CASSRITEAFF
V gene: TRBV5-8; CDR3 protein: CASSSQGVEAFF
V gene: TRBV29-1; CDR3 protein: CSVHRTSGATDTQYF
V gene: TRBV18; CDR3 protein: CASSPTKSTGVSYGYTF
V gene: TRBV6-1; CDR3 protein: CASSGRSFYEQYF
V gene: TRBV27; CDR3 protein: CASSLWDGGPAATRTHEQYF
V gene: TRBV9; CDR3 protein: CASSVGLAGGGEQFF
V gene: TRBV11-2; CDR3 protein: CASSLENVGVVQPQHF
V gene: TRBV7-9; CDR3 protein: CASIRGRDTEAFF
V gene: TRBV18; CDR3 protein: CASSQNPWRHEQYF